This T cell receptor (beta chain) was sequenced in a study of early T cells in non-severe SARS-CoV-2 infection. The TCR library protocol was used to attach unique molecular identifiers. These identifiers were attached to individual cDNA molecules. TCRdb reanalysed the 5' RACE reads using MiXCR and keeps one entry per CDR3 protein. The data contain tens of thousands of distinct CDR3 sequences, about 10% of them singletons. Per germline, CDR1 SGHTS and CDR2 YDEGEE. This CDR3 has 11 amino acids. There are a few counts of this clonotype. The junction and the germline gene differ at one end; a read error may be behind it.

The sequence was collected from an adult who was a healthcare worker with PCR-confirmed SARS-CoV-2 infection or an uninfected control (not recorded which). The input for sequencing was whole blood, taken at baseline. V usage is TRBV5-8 and J usage is TRBJ1-5; D unresolved. The CDR3 loop reads CASSPTVLMDF. DNA of the CDR3: TGTGCCAGCAGCCCGACGGTGTTAATGGATTTT.